This T cell receptor beta chain is from a study of identical twins. This clonotype was seen at least ten times. The antigen is not known. Template switching, a step in the protocol, added a universal primer site, and cDNA carried unique molecular identifiers. TCRdb re-analysed the 5' RACE reads in MiXCR, keeping a single row per CDR3 protein. This table has fewer than 900,000 distinct CDR3 sequences, roughly 18% appearing once. Whole-study findings and limits: Insertions were fewer in abundant cord blood beta clonotypes, whereas memory repertoires showed none of this pattern.

CDR3 size: 12 residues. V shed 5 bases and J 9 bases; nucleotides not matched to a gene: 7. The germline gives CDR1 SGHRS, CDR2 YFSETQ. The same data also went into a second study, on T cells expressing NK-cell markers. That paper adds: Cells sorted as CD3+CD56+NKG2C+, CD3+CD56+NKG2C- and CD3+CD56-NKG2C+ T cells supplied the TCR beta repertoires. About six donors showed dominant NKG2C+ clonotypes comprising roughly 1.0-7.0% of their CD8+ T cells.

This rearrangement joins TRBV5-1 to TRBJ1-1; 7 nucleotides line up with TRBD1. The origin of this receptor is a woman aged 18-30 years in good health. Sequenced sample: PBMCs. The CDR3 region is CASREDRMKAFF. CDR3 bases: TGCGCCAGCAGGGAGGACAGGATGAAAGCTTTCTTT.